Each of the 32 T cell receptor beta chains below was sequenced from the same sample in a study of T cells after posttransplantation cyclophosphamide. Assay used: immunoSEQ multiplex PCR; TCRdb lists only in-frame clones, some missing. The table lists around 13,000 clones, roughly four fifths of them singletons. The sequenced material came from memory CD4+ T cells sorted from PBMCs. The receptors originated from a man in his forties or fifties in good health, CMV-negative, and a related stem cell transplant donor.

The chain has TRBV9 and TRBJ2-1; D may be TRBD2 (5 bases). With 2 bases removed from V and 0 bases from J, the gap between germline ends came to 9 bases. The CDR3 length is 15 residues. Germline CDR1 SGDLS, CDR2 YYNGEE. In nucleotides, the CDR3 is TGTGCCAGCAGCGTGACCGGGGACTCCTACAATGAGCAGTTCTTC. This translates into CASSVTGDSYNEQFF.

The chain uses TRBV6-1 and TRBJ1-5; weak D call: TRBD1 (5 bases). V dropped 4 bases and J dropped 7 bases, with 14 bases sitting between them. This CDR3 has 14 amino acids. CDR1 is MNHNS, CDR2 SASEGT, per germline. CDR3 protein: CASSGGGTGQPQHF. CDR3 DNA sequence: TGTGCCAGCAGTGGGGGGGGGACCGGACAGCCCCAGCATTTT.

The rearrangement links TRBV19 to TRBJ1-4; 9 bases align to TRBD1. V dropped 4 bases and J dropped 2; count of bases not matched to a gene: 5. In germline, CDR1 is LNHDA, CDR2 SQIVND (reference sequence). This CDR3 is 16 amino acids long. Here the CDR3 DNA reads TGTGCCAGTAGTACAAGGACAGGGGCCACTAATGAAAAACTGTTTTTT. This encodes CASSTRTGATNEKLFF.

The rearrangement links TRBV18 to TRBJ2-3; D unresolved. Per the germline V gene, CDR1 is KGHSH and CDR2 is LQKENI. Deletions cut 4 bases from V and 2 bases from J, with 10 bases between. The CDR3 sequence is 14 residues long. The DNA of the CDR3 is TGTGCCAGCTCACAAGCCGGAGTCACAGATACGCAGTATTTT. Encoded protein: CASSQAGVTDTQYF.

The gene calls are TRBV30 and TRBJ1-2; 8 positions match TRBD1. The CDR3 spans 14 residues. The V segment lost 0 bases and the J segment 8 bases; nucleotides outside the gene matches: 8. Germline lookup yields CDR1 GTSNPN and CDR2 SVGIG (reference sequence). The CDR3 DNA follows: TGTGCCTGGAGTGTAACAATCGGACAGGGAGGCTACACCTTC. Translating gives CAWSVTIGQGGYTF.

The V and J genes are TRBV14 and TRBJ2-7; a possible D gene is TRBD2 (5 bases). Germline CDR1 is SGHDN and CDR2 is FVKESK. V dropped 0 bases and J dropped 0 bases, with 9 bases sitting between them. The CDR3 covers 15 residues. The CDR3 spells CASSQEVGGSYEQYF. For the CDR3, the DNA is TGTGCCAGCAGCCAAGAAGTCGGAGGCTCCTACGAGCAGTACTTC. Drawing the rest from reference TRBV14 and TRBJ2-7, the complete variable domain is EAGVTQFPSHSVIEKGQTVTLRCDPISGHDNLYWYRRVMGKEIKFLLHFVKESKQDESGMPNNRFLAERTGGTYSTLKVQPAELEDSGVYFCASSQEVGGSYEQYFGPGTRLTVT.

The V and J genes are TRBV7-2 and TRBJ1-1, with D maybe TRBD1 (5 bases). Germline V gene data show CDR1 as SGHTA and CDR2 as FQGNSA. Trimming took 10 bases from V and 3 from J, leaving 12 bases between them. This CDR3 is 12 amino acids long. The CDR3 region is CATGGFHTEAFF. DNA for the CDR3: TGTGCCACGGGGGGTTTTCACACTGAAGCTTTCTTT.

The chain recombines TRBV15 with TRBJ2-2; a possible D gene is TRBD2 (6 bases). Trimming cost V 0 bases and J 3 bases, with 20 bases left between them. CDR1 and CDR2 (germline): LNHNV, YYDKDF (reference sequence). This CDR3 is 19 amino acids long. Here the CDR3 DNA reads TGTGCCACCAGCAGAGATAGAATAAGGACCAGCGGGTACACCGGGGAGCTGTTTTTT. Amino acid sequence: CATSRDRIRTSGYTGELFF.

This chain uses TRBV7-9 with TRBJ1-1; no clear D gene. The V end was cut by 5 bases, the J end by 2 bases, with 18 bases between. Germline loops: CDR1 SEHNR, CDR2 FQNEAQ (reference sequence). This CDR3 has 16 amino acids. CDR3 sequence: CASSISFSHPNTEAFF. The CDR3 coding sequence is TGTGCCAGCAGCATCAGTTTCAGTCACCCCAACACTGAAGCTTTCTTT.

The rearrangement links TRBV19 to TRBJ2-7; 10 bases agree with TRBD2. This CDR3 comprises 16 residues. V lost 1 base to trimming and J lost 7 bases; unmatched junction nucleotides: 10. Germline V CDR1 and CDR2: LNHDA, SQIVND (reference sequence). CDR3 DNA sequence: TGTGCCAGTAGTATAGTAAGGCTAGCGGGAGCGGGAGAGCAGTACTTC. It yields the protein CASSIVRLAGAGEQYF.

This chain connects TRBV7-8 to TRBJ2-5; D is uncertain. Trimming left V 1 base short and J 1 base short, with 7 bases between. Germline CDR1 and CDR2: SGHVS and FQNEAQ. The CDR3 covers 14 residues. This CDR3 is CASSLVSSQETQYF. The CDR3 coding sequence is TGTGCCAGCAGCTTAGTTTCGAGCCAAGAGACCCAGTACTTC.

This CDR3 reads CASSPNQGGNTIYF. Written as DNA, the CDR3 is TGTGCCAGCAGCCCAAACCAGGGAGGAAACACCATATATTTT. This chain uses TRBV2 with TRBJ1-3, with D maybe TRBD1 (5 bases). The V and J ends lost 6 bases and 4 bases respectively, with 13 bases between them. The germline V gene encodes CDR1 SNHLY and CDR2 FYNNEI. This CDR3 contains 14 residues.

The table lists this clone with a few counts. The rearrangement links TRBV18 to TRBJ2-3, with D tentatively TRBD1 (6 bases). V lost 3 bases and J lost 0, with 10 bases in between. This CDR3 region has 15 residues. Germline V lookup: CDR1 KGHSH, CDR2 LQKENI. CDR3 DNA: TGTGCCAGCTCACCTAGACAGGCTAGCACAGATACGCAGTATTTT. This translates into CASSPRQASTDTQYF.

The rearrangement joins TRBV19 to TRBJ2-1, with 12 bases fitting TRBD2. The CDR3 contains 14 residues. Looked up from germline, CDR1 is LNHDA and CDR2 is SQIVND (reference sequence). V lost 4 bases and J lost 6; bases outside the gene matches: 1. CDR3 nucleotides: TGTGCCAGTAGTAGGACTAGCGGGACCAATGAGCAGTTCTTC. It codes for CASSRTSGTNEQFF.

This sequence joins TRBV15 and TRBJ2-7; 8 bases line up with TRBD1. From germline, CDR1 is LNHNV and CDR2 YYDKDF (reference sequence). With V trimmed by 4 bases and J by 4 bases, 6 bases remained unmatched. The CDR3 has 14 amino acids. The DNA of the CDR3 is TGTGCCACCAGCAAGCGGCAGGGGGCTTACGAGCAGTACTTC. It yields the protein CATSKRQGAYEQYF. Full variable domain (rest looked up from reference TRBV15 and TRBJ2-7): DAMVIQNPRYQVTQFGKPVTLSCSQTLNHNVMYWYQQKSSQAPKLLFHYYDKDFNNEADTPDNFQSRRPNTSFCFLDIRSPGLGDTAMYLCATSKRQGAYEQYFGPGTRLTVT.

V and J are TRBV5-6 and TRBJ2-3, with 7 bases that match TRBD1. CDR1 SGHDT and CDR2 YYEEEE come from the germline V gene. J lost 11 bases, V lost 0 bases, and 9 bases had no gene match. CDR3 length equals 14 residues. The CDR3 coding sequence is TGTGCCAGCAGCTTGGGAGGGGGCCAGTTCGAGCAGTATTTT. Translation gives CASSLGGGQFEQYF.

The V gene is TRBV9, the J gene TRBJ1-6; D gene unclear. The CDR3 runs 18 residues. Germline lookup yields CDR1 SGDLS and CDR2 YYNGEE. V was clipped by 1 base and J by 9 bases, with 23 bases between them. This chain's CDR3 is CASSVRQNSPGSTSPLHF. The CDR3 DNA sequence: TGTGCCAGCAGCGTAAGGCAGAACTCGCCGGGATCGACTTCACCCCTCCACTTT.

This clone occurred once. The V call is TRBV27, the J call TRBJ1-1; TRBD1 aligns across 7 bases. The CDR3 extends over 14 amino acids. CDR1 is MNHEY and CDR2 is SMNVEV in the germline V gene (reference sequence). Trimming took 5 bases from V and 3 from J; bases not matched to a gene: 6. CDR3 loop: CASSAGQRYTEAFF. The CDR3 DNA reads as TGTGCCAGCAGTGCGGGACAGAGGTACACTGAAGCTTTCTTT.

As to this clone: The junction departs from germline at one end; a sequencing error may be responsible. The chain combines TRBV10-3 with TRBJ1-2, with D maybe TRBD1 (6 bases). From germline, CDR1 is ENHRY and CDR2 SYGVKD. The CDR3 length is 13 residues. In DNA, the CDR3 is TGTGCCATCTGTGATAGTGGGGGCCGTGGCTACACCTTC. Translation gives CAICDSGGRGYTF.

This clone has a handful of counts. The chain has TRBV10-2 and TRBJ2-5; TRBD1 matches at 9 bases. V lost 3 bases, J lost 5 bases, and 7 bases stayed unmatched. Per germline, CDR1 WSHSY and CDR2 SAAADI. The CDR3 runs 15 residues. The DNA for the CDR3 is TGCGCCAGCAGTGATGGGGGACAGGGAGGGGAGACCCAGTACTTC. Its translation is CASSDGGQGGETQYF.

This chain connects TRBV7-3 to TRBJ1-5, with D hard to call. The CDR3 sequence is 14 residues long. The V end lost 1 base, the J end lost 2 bases, and 6 bases lay between the germline ends. Germline loops: CDR1 SGHTA, CDR2 FQGTGA. CDR3 nucleotide sequence: TGTGCCAGCAGCTTAAACATGGGCAATCAGCCCCAGCATTTT. Its protein product is CASSLNMGNQPQHF.

This clone is a singleton in its sample. The chain joins TRBV2 to TRBJ1-2; 9 bases map to TRBD1. From germline, CDR1 is SNHLY and CDR2 FYNNEI. Trimming at V came to 6 bases and at J to 8 bases, leaving 13 bases not matched to a gene. CDR3 length: 15 amino acids. CDR3 loop: CASSPDRGISGGYTF. CDR3 sequence (DNA): TGTGCCAGCAGCCCGGACAGGGGAATATCAGGAGGCTACACCTTC.

The gene calls are TRBV7-2 and TRBJ2-3; D not certain. The germline CDR1 and CDR2 sequences are SGHTA and FQGNSA. This CDR3 spans 16 amino acids. The V end was cut by 1 base, the J end by 2 bases, with 13 bases between. Written as DNA, the CDR3 is TGTGCCAGCAGCTTAGTTTCCGTAGGAGACACAGATACGCAGTATTTT. As protein: CASSLVSVGDTDTQYF.

V usage is TRBV18 and J usage is TRBJ2-5, with 8 positions matching TRBD1. The germline V gene encodes CDR1 KGHSH and CDR2 LQKENI. V shed 3 bases and J 3 bases; nucleotides not matched to a gene: 3. CDR3 length equals 14 residues. The CDR3 bases are TGTGCCAGCTCACCTAACAGGGGGAAAGAGACCCAGTACTTC. This codes for CASSPNRGKETQYF.

The rearrangement links TRBV6-1 to TRBJ1-1, with D possibly TRBD1 on 5 matching bases. V lost 6 bases and J 6 bases, leaving 11 bases between the germline ends. CDR1 MNHNS and CDR2 SASEGT come from the germline V gene. The CDR3 spans 12 residues. In DNA, the CDR3 is TGTGCCAGCAGCCTGACAGTTTCTGAAGCTTTCTTT. It specifies CASSLTVSEAFF.

This chain connects TRBV27 to TRBJ1-3; D may be TRBD1 (6 bases). This CDR3 has 14 residues. CDR1 is MNHEY and CDR2 is SMNVEV in the germline V gene (reference sequence). Trimming stripped 8 bases from V and 7 bases from J, with 18 bases between. In nucleotides, the CDR3 is TGTGCCAGCTCTGCTCTTGGGGGGGCTAACACCATATATTTT. Translation gives CASSALGGANTIYF.

This chain connects TRBV13 to TRBJ1-2, with no clear D. The CDR3 totals 13 residues. V lost 3 bases to trimming and J lost 4 bases, with 9 bases between them. Germline V gene lookup returns CDR1 PRHDT and CDR2 FYEKMQ (reference sequence). The CDR3: CASSFGRGYGYTF. CDR3 nucleotide sequence: TGTGCCAGCAGCTTCGGCCGGGGCTATGGCTACACCTTC.

The J gene is TRBJ1-6, the V gene TRBV18; TRBD1 matches at 8 bases. Germline V gives CDR1 KGHSH, CDR2 LQKENI. After removal of 2 bases from V and 5 bases from J, the junction contained 5 bases not matched to a gene. This CDR3 region has 16 residues. The CDR3 region is CASSPRSGQDNSPLHF. The CDR3 region has the DNA TGTGCCAGCTCACCAAGATCGGGACAGGATAATTCACCCCTCCACTTT.

The chain uses TRBV29-1 and TRBJ1-5, with 8 bases matching TRBD1. Germline CDR1 reads SQVTM; CDR2 reads ANQGSEA. The CDR3 is 12 amino acids. The junction had 4 bases not matched to a gene; V was cut back by 6 bases and J by 6 bases. The CDR3 spells CSVRTGSQPQHF. Here the CDR3 DNA reads TGCAGCGTGAGGACAGGGTCTCAGCCCCAGCATTTT.

This CDR3 is CASSYSSQASQPQHF. The CDR3 DNA reads as TGTGCCAGCAGTTATAGTTCTCAGGCCAGTCAGCCCCAGCATTTT. The chain is built from TRBV6-5 and TRBJ1-5; D not certain. Germline assignment: CDR1 MNHEY and CDR2 SVGAGI. This CDR3 spans 15 amino acids. V was trimmed by 3 bases and J by 6 bases, leaving 15 bases between them.

J is TRBJ2-5 and V is TRBV2; a possible D gene is TRBD2 (5 bases). Germline CDR1 is SNHLY and CDR2 is FYNNEI. This CDR3 contains 14 residues. Trimming stripped 3 bases from V and 4 bases from J, with 12 bases between. The CDR3 region has the DNA TGTGCCAGCAGTGAGGGGTGGGCGGGAGAGACCCAGTACTTC. Translated, it gives CASSEGWAGETQYF.

The rearrangement uses TRBV5-1 and TRBJ2-3; 7 nucleotides match TRBD1. CDR1 SGHRS and CDR2 YFSETQ come from the germline V gene. This CDR3 has 12 residues. The junction had 1 base not matched to a gene; V was cut back by 3 bases and J by 6 bases. CDR3 loop: CASSSRGDTQYF. The CDR3 nucleotides read TGCGCCAGCAGCTCCAGGGGGGATACGCAGTATTTT.